This T cell receptor (beta chain) was documented in a study of regulatory T cells in long-lasting Graves disease. Germline CDR1 and CDR2: MGHRA and YSYEKL. This CDR3 has 18 residues. Time point specified: newly diagnosed GD, antithyroid drugs for less than 3 months. Extracted RNA from PBMCs served as the source of the TCR library. In this sample, this clonotype turned up a few times. Relative to the germline gene, one junction end is altered; a read error may explain this. With iRepertoire HTBI primers and Arm-PCR of CDR3 regions, TCR beta libraries were built. TCRdb passed the multiplex PCR reads through MiXCR, listing each CDR3 protein once. The repertoire holds 550,000 to 650,000 distinct CDR3 sequences, more than 15% seen once, with approximately 12% in the top ten. These data were also filed under a second study, of T cells in Graves' hyperthyroidism and ophthalmopathy. From that paper: HTBI primers were employed in a first-round RT-PCR of the TCR CDR3. Blood samples included most of the expanded thyroid clonotypes exceeding 0.001. A 13 V-J signature model discriminated ophthalmopathy versus stable hyperthyroidism.

The sequencing used peripheral blood mononuclear cells (PBMCs), collected at new diagnosis, from a patient treated with antithyroid drugs. The V gene is TRBV4-1, the J gene TRBJ1-2; D is possibly TRBD1 (6 bases). The TCR originated in a man aged 18 to 35 with Graves disease. DNA of the CDR3: TGTGCCAGCAGCCGCCCCCCGGGACACACAACCGCTAACTATGGCTACACCTTC. Translated: CASSRPPGHTTANYGYTF.